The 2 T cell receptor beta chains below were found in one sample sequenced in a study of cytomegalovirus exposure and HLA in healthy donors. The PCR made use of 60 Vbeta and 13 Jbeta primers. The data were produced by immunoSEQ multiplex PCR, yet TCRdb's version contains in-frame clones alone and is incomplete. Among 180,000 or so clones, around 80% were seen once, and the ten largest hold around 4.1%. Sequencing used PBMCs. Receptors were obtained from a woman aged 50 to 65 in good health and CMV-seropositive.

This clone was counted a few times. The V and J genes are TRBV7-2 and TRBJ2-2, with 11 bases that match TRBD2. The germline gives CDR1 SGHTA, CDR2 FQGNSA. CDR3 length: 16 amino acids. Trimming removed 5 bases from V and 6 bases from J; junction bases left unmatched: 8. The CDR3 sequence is CASSLIAGGASGELFF. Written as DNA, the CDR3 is TGTGCCAGCAGCCTGATAGCGGGGGGGGCATCCGGGGAGCTGTTTTTT.

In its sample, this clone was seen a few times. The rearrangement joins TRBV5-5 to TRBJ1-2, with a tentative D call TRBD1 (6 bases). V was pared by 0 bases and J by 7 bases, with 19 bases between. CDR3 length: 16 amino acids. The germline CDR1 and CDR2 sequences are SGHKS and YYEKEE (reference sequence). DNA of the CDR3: TGTGCCAGCAGCTTGGGAGTTGACAGGCGCCTTGGTGGCTACACCTTC. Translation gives CASSLGVDRRLGGYTF.